This T cell receptor (beta chain) derives from a study of blood T cell repertoires in COVID-19. Clones were sequenced by immunoSEQ multiplex PCR, and TCRdb holds only the in-frame ones, with some missing. In the table there are fewer than 400,000 clones, 75% to 90% of which are singletons. Germline values: CDR1 MNHEY, CDR2 SMNVEV (reference sequence). The CDR3 runs 15 residues. Unmatched junction bases numbered 3, after V lost 2 bases and J lost 0 bases. The TCR originated in a man aged 25 to 40 who had recovered from COVID-19. The sample was PBMCs or T cells enriched from blood (not recorded which). The chain couples TRBV27 to TRBJ2-7; 8 nucleotides align to TRBD2. CDR3 sequence: CASSLAGGPSYEQYF. In DNA form, the CDR3 reads TGTGCCAGCAGTTTAGCGGGGGGACCCTCCTACGAGCAGTACTTC.